This T cell receptor beta chain is drawn from a study of cytomegalovirus exposure and HLA in healthy donors. General study results and limits: The presence/absence work took it that sequencing depth was about the same across donors.

This CDR3 has 14 residues. In germline, CDR1 is SGDLS, CDR2 YYNGEE. A remark on this clone: What it binds is not known. The junction and the germline gene differ at one end; a read error may be behind it.

The PCR ran on 60 Vbeta and 13 Jbeta primers. This table comes from immunoSEQ multiplex PCR, and its TCRdb copy is limited to in-frame clones, with some not included. The sample has around 140,000 clones; roughly 9.6% are singletons. The sequence was collected from a middle-aged woman in good health and CMV-seropositive. The chain recombines TRBV9 with TRBJ1-2; maybe TRBD1 (5 bases). Material for sequencing was PBMCs. The DNA of the CDR3 is TGTGCCAGCAAGGCAGGGCTCAAACCTGATGGCTACATCTTC. Translated, it gives CASKAGLKPDGYIF.